Listed here are 31 T cell receptor beta chains from one sample, sequenced in a study of identical twins. TCRdb re-derived calls from the 5' RACE reads in MiXCR, one entry per CDR3 protein. The data contain more than 1.5 million distinct CDR3 sequences, around a third of them seen just once; the ten biggest clones take up about 0.25%. Specimen: cord blood. These receptor sequences come from a newborn girl in good health.

This clonotype has at least ten counts. The rearrangement uses TRBV10-3 and TRBJ2-3; 8 bases are a match to TRBD2. The CDR3 extends over 16 amino acids. J lost 1 base, V lost 0 bases, and 3 bases had no gene match. Germline CDR1 ENHRY, CDR2 SYGVKD. CDR3 loop: CAISESAGGGTDTQYF. CDR3 nucleotide sequence: TGTGCCATCAGTGAGTCCGCGGGGGGCGGCACAGATACGCAGTATTTT.

This clonotype has just a few counts. The chain links TRBV11-2 to TRBJ1-2; possible D gene TRBD1, 6 bases. CDR3 length: 13 amino acids. CDR1 and CDR2 from the germline V gene are SGHAT and FQNNGV. Deletions cut 6 bases from V and 4 bases from J, with 12 bases between. The CDR3 nucleotides are TGTGCCAGCAGGATGGACAGTACCTATGGCTACACCTTC. Residues: CASRMDSTYGYTF.

This clonotype was seen just once. V gene TRBV5-1 combines with J gene TRBJ2-7; D gene uncertain. The J call is in doubt because the DNA end fits TRBJ2-5 better. Germline CDR1 reads SGHRS; CDR2 reads YFSETQ. This CDR3 has 15 residues. DNA of the CDR3: TGCGCCAGCAGCTTGGCTTTCAGCTACCAAGAGACCCAGTACTTC. Protein product: CASSLAFSYQETQYF.

This chain joins TRBV29-1 and TRBJ1-3; TRBD1 aligns across 11 bases. The CDR3 runs 13 residues. The germline V gene has CDR1 SQVTM and CDR2 ANQGSEA. With 6 bases clipped from V and 8 bases from J, the junction kept 6 bases outside the gene matches. DNA for the CDR3: TGCAGCGTCGCCGGGACAGGGGGACACACCATATATTTT. This gives the protein CSVAGTGGHTIYF.

The sample holds a few counts of this clonotype. This sequence joins TRBV4-2 and TRBJ2-7; TRBD2 matches 7 bases. There are 19 residues in the CDR3. V was clipped by 3 bases and J by 3 bases; unmatched bases: 20. Germline-derived CDR1 and CDR2 are LGHNA and YNFKEQ. This chain's CDR3 is CASSQARNGGGDGVYEQYF. In nucleotides, the CDR3 is TGTGCCAGCAGCCAGGCTCGTAATGGGGGGGGTGATGGGGTCTACGAGCAGTACTTC.

This clonotype was recorded at least ten times. The chain couples TRBV25-1 to TRBJ1-5; D remains unclear. CDR3 size: 12 residues. The V gene's germline CDR1 is MGHDK and CDR2 SYGVNS. Trimming removed 6 bases from V and 2 bases from J, with 5 bases in between. As DNA, the CDR3 is TGTGCCAGCAGCGCAGGCAATCAGCCCCAGCATTTT. This encodes CASSAGNQPQHF.

This clonotype has at least ten counts. V gene TRBV27 combines with J gene TRBJ1-2; D gene ambiguous. Looked up from germline, CDR1 is MNHEY and CDR2 is SMNVEV (reference sequence). The CDR3 sequence is 14 residues long. The V gene lost 3 bases and the J gene lost 0 bases, with 8 bases spanning the gap. CDR3: CASSFGRTNYGYTF. The CDR3 DNA reads TGTGCCAGCAGTTTCGGCAGGACTAACTATGGCTACACCTTC.

The CDR3 region has the DNA TGTGCCAGCAGCTTAGTTGATATAGGGGCGAACACCGGGGAGCTGTTTTTT. Protein: CASSLVDIGANTGELFF. V usage is TRBV7-2 and J usage is TRBJ2-2; D perhaps matches TRBD1 (5 bases). The ends were cut back, 1 base at V and 0 bases at J, with 12 bases in the middle. This CDR3 has 17 amino acids. Germline-derived CDR1 and CDR2 are SGHTA and FQGNSA. Looking up the rest from reference TRBV7-2 and TRBJ2-2 gives the full variable domain: GAGVSQSPSNKVTEKGKDVELRCDPISGHTALYWYRQSLGQGLEFLIYFQGNSAPDKSGLPSDRFSAERTGGSVSTLTIQRTQQEDSAVYLCASSLVDIGANTGELFFGEGSRLTVL.

Ten or more counts support this clonotype. V is TRBV10-3 and J is TRBJ2-3; tentatively, D is TRBD2 (5 bases). V gave up 2 bases and J gave up 9 bases, with 15 bases separating them. CDR3 length equals 14 residues. Germline CDR1 reads ENHRY; CDR2 reads SYGVKD. Here the CDR3 DNA reads TGTGCCATCAGTGAGATCAGCGGATACGGCACGCAGTATTTT. It encodes CAISEISGYGTQYF.

A remark on this clonotype: A much bigger clone sits one base away, suggesting this may be a read error. CDR3 region: CASSLGLETSGWSTDTQYF. CDR3 in DNA: TGTGCCAGCAGTTTAGGGTTGGAGACTAGCGGATGGTCCACAGATACGCAGTATTTT. This chain uses TRBV27 with TRBJ2-3; 9 positions agree with TRBD2. Losses at the gene ends were 2 bases for V and 2 bases for J; bases not matched to a gene: 14. Germline values: CDR1 MNHEY, CDR2 SMNVEV (reference sequence). The CDR3 length is 19 residues.

The V and J genes are TRBV28 and TRBJ2-4, with D perhaps TRBD1 or TRBD2 (6 bases each). From germline, CDR1 is MDHEN and CDR2 SYDVKM. V gave up 7 bases and J gave up 6 bases, with 22 bases separating them. The CDR3 is made up of 16 amino acids. As DNA, the CDR3 is TGTGCCAGCACTCCTCGCTTCCGGGGGCACGGAAACATTCAGTACTTC. Its translation: CASTPRFRGHGNIQYF.

J is TRBJ2-3 and V is TRBV5-1, with a weak D call TRBD2 (5 bases). Germline lookup yields CDR1 SGHRS and CDR2 YFSETQ. Trimming pared 1 base from V and 4 bases from J, leaving 16 bases between. The CDR3 runs 16 residues. CDR3 sequence reads: CASSLFSATFADTQYF. DNA of the CDR3: TGCGCCAGCAGCTTGTTTAGCGCTACGTTCGCAGATACGCAGTATTTT.

The chain has TRBV5-1 and TRBJ1-5; D is uncertain. The CDR3 spans 16 residues. The V gene's germline CDR1 is SGHRS and CDR2 YFSETQ. V was clipped by 0 bases and J by 2 bases, with 12 bases between them. The CDR3 DNA follows: TGCGCCAGCAGCTTGGCCGGCCCCGGGGGCAATCAGCCCCAGCATTTT. It codes for CASSLAGPGGNQPQHF.

The chain employs TRBV20-1 and TRBJ2-1, with TRBD2 identical over 7 bases. CDR1 and CDR2 from the germline V gene are DFQATT and SNEGSKA (reference sequence). After removal of 5 bases from V and 6 bases from J, the junction contained 7 bases not matched to a gene. The CDR3 covers 13 residues. DNA for the CDR3: TGCAGTGCTCTGCGGGGGAGTGGCAATGAGCAGTTCTTC. This codes for CSALRGSGNEQFF.

This clonotype was counted many times. V is TRBV28 and J is TRBJ1-6; 8 bases line up with TRBD1. Germline CDR1 reads MDHEN; CDR2 reads SYDVKM. The CDR3 has 15 amino acids. Trimming cost V 5 bases and J 6 bases; bases outside gene matches: 6. CDR3 loop: CASSRGQAFNSPLHF. For the CDR3, the DNA is TGTGCCAGCAGTCGGGGACAGGCTTTTAATTCACCCCTCCACTTT.

In its sample, this clonotype was seen a few times. V gene TRBV2 combines with J gene TRBJ2-5, with 13 bases fitting TRBD2. Germline trimming cut 3 bases from V and 6 bases from J; bases unmatched to any gene: 4. Per the germline V gene, CDR1 is SNHLY and CDR2 is FYNNEI. This CDR3 contains 15 residues. The CDR3 nucleotides read TGTGCCAGCAGTGATGGACTAGCGGGGGTAAAGACCCAGTACTTC. Translation: CASSDGLAGVKTQYF.

The chain uses TRBV5-1 and TRBJ1-1, with 7 bases fitting TRBD1. CDR1 SGHRS and CDR2 YFSETQ come from the germline V gene. With 0 bases clipped from V and 6 bases from J, the junction kept 11 bases outside the gene matches. The CDR3 covers 16 residues. The CDR3: CASSLGQGRGTAEAFF. DNA for the CDR3: TGCGCCAGCAGCTTGGGACAGGGAAGAGGGACAGCTGAAGCTTTCTTT.

As to this clonotype: A read error may explain this, as a much larger clone is one base away. The chain combines TRBV20-1 with TRBJ2-1, with TRBD2 matching over 11 bases. The better agreement between TRBJ2-7 and the DNA end casts doubt on the J call. In germline, CDR1 is DFQATT, CDR2 SNEGSKA (reference sequence). CDR3 length: 15 residues. In nucleotides, the CDR3 is TGCAGTGCTAGGGCGGGGACTAGCGGCTACAATGAGCAGTACTTC. Protein sequence: CSARAGTSGYNEQYF.

This chain uses TRBV6-6 with TRBJ1-6, with D possibly matching TRBD1 (5 bases). The CDR3 loop spans 15 amino acids. Germline V gene data show CDR1 as MNHNY and CDR2 as SVGAGI (reference sequence). Trimming took 0 bases from V and 13 from J, leaving 16 bases between them. CDR3 protein: CASSYSRWGIPPLHF. CDR3 DNA: TGTGCCAGCAGTTACTCGAGGTGGGGGATTCCGCCCCTCCACTTT.

In this sample, this clonotype turned up a few times. V gene TRBV5-1 combines with J gene TRBJ1-1, with 7 bases that match TRBD1. The CDR3 runs to 15 residues. Per germline, CDR1 SGHRS and CDR2 YFSETQ. The trim removed 0 bases at V and 2 bases at J, leaving 4 bases unmatched. CDR3 amino acids: CASSLASGGNTEAFF. In nucleotides, the CDR3 is TGCGCCAGCAGCTTGGCCTCAGGGGGAAACACTGAAGCTTTCTTT.

This clonotype was detected once. The chain employs TRBV6-5 and TRBJ1-1, with D tentatively TRBD1 (5 bases). Germline-derived CDR1 and CDR2 are MNHEY and SVGAGI. The CDR3 spans 15 residues. Trimming left V 8 bases short and J 0 bases short, with 16 bases between. The CDR3 DNA is TGTGCCAGCGGGCCCCCGGGGCCAATGAACACTGAAGCTTTCTTT. This sequence encodes CASGPPGPMNTEAFF.

The gene calls are TRBV7-2 and TRBJ2-1; 8 bases align to TRBD2. Germline V gives CDR1 SGHTA, CDR2 FQGNSA. The CDR3 totals 16 residues. V lost 3 bases and J lost 5; bases outside the gene matches: 9. CDR3 DNA sequence: TGTGCCAGCAGCTTCCTAGCGGGTGGGGGCAACAATGAGCAGTTCTTC. It is translated as CASSFLAGGGNNEQFF.

The rearrangement uses TRBV10-2 and TRBJ1-6; 7 nucleotides agree with TRBD1. There are 16 residues in the CDR3. After removal of 3 bases from V and 4 bases from J, the junction contained 6 bases not matched to a gene. The germline CDR1 and CDR2 sequences are WSHSY and SAAADI. The CDR3 DNA sequence: TGCGCCAGCAGTGATCCGGGACAGACTTATAATTCACCCCTCCACTTT. This gives the protein CASSDPGQTYNSPLHF.

The rearrangement links TRBV6-1 to TRBJ1-5; weak D call: TRBD1 (5 bases). This CDR3 is built from 14 residues. The V end was cut by 2 bases, the J end by 3 bases, with 8 bases between. The V gene's germline CDR1 is MNHNS and CDR2 SASEGT. DNA of the CDR3: TGTGCCAGCAGTGAACCGACAGTCAATCAGCCCCAGCATTTT. As protein: CASSEPTVNQPQHF.

V gene TRBV10-3 combines with J gene TRBJ2-4; 8 positions match TRBD1. This CDR3 spans 15 amino acids. With 1 base clipped from V and 8 bases from J, the junction kept 7 bases outside the gene matches. Germline V gene lookup returns CDR1 ENHRY and CDR2 SYGVKD. CDR3 residues: CAISELPPTGDIQYF. CDR3 in DNA: TGTGCCATCAGTGAGTTGCCCCCGACAGGGGACATTCAGTACTTC.

This chain joins TRBV10-3 and TRBJ1-2; TRBD1 agrees at 11 bases. Per the germline V gene, CDR1 is ENHRY and CDR2 is SYGVKD. This CDR3 contains 14 residues. Unmatched junction bases numbered 3, after V lost 6 bases and J lost 3 bases. The CDR3 loop reads CAISRGQGDYGYTF. As DNA, the CDR3 is TGTGCCATCAGCCGGGGACAGGGGGACTATGGCTACACCTTC.

This clonotype was seen repeatedly, ten times or more. A read error may account for a junction end that differs from germline. The V call is TRBV5-1, the J call TRBJ1-5; 8 nucleotides align to TRBD1. The germline CDR1 and CDR2 sequences are SGHRS and YFSETQ. CDR3 length equals 15 residues. CDR3 sequence (DNA): TGTGCCAGCAGCCCTGGACAGGGCGGCAATCAGCCCCAGCATTTT. It translates to CASSPGQGGNQPQHF.

This clonotype has just a few counts. The chain combines TRBV7-2 with TRBJ2-3; no firm D call. This CDR3 has 14 amino acids. CDR1 and CDR2 (germline): SGHTA, FQGNSA. V shed 5 bases and J shed 3 bases, with 12 bases lying between them. The CDR3: CASSRTYYTDTQYF. CDR3 coding DNA: TGTGCCAGCAGCCGGACGTACTATACAGATACGCAGTATTTT.

The chain has TRBV7-8 and TRBJ2-1; D is possibly TRBD1 or TRBD2 (5 bases each). Germline V gives CDR1 SGHVS, CDR2 FQNEAQ. V lost 5 bases and J 13 bases, leaving 12 bases between the germline ends. The CDR3 runs 11 residues. CDR3 in amino acids: CASSRDLSQFF. For the CDR3, the DNA is TGTGCCAGCAGCCGGGACCTTAGTCAGTTCTTC.

The table lists this clonotype with many counts. The chain carries TRBV2 and TRBJ1-2; 8 bases agree with TRBD1. There are 12 residues in the CDR3. The J segment lost 7 bases and the V segment lost 4 bases, leaving 2 bases of the junction unmatched. The germline gives CDR1 SNHLY, CDR2 FYNNEI. Written as DNA, the CDR3 is TGTGCCAGCAGTGGACAGGGGTTTGGCTACACCTTC. It yields the protein CASSGQGFGYTF. The full variable domain, its missing parts supplied by reference TRBV2 and TRBJ1-2, is EPEVTQTPSHQVTQMGQEVILRCVPISNHLYFYWYRQILGQKVEFLVSFYNNEISEKSEIFDDQFSVERPDGSNFTLKIRSTKLEDSAMYFCASSGQGFGYTFGSGTRLTVV.

This chain uses TRBV2 with TRBJ2-2; maybe TRBD1 (5 bases). CDR1 SNHLY and CDR2 FYNNEI come from the germline V gene. V was trimmed by 3 bases and J by 14 bases, leaving 7 bases between them. The CDR3 length is 10 residues. The CDR3 DNA follows: TGTGCCAGCAGTGATGGGGCCCTGTTTTTT. Translating it yields CASSDGALFF.